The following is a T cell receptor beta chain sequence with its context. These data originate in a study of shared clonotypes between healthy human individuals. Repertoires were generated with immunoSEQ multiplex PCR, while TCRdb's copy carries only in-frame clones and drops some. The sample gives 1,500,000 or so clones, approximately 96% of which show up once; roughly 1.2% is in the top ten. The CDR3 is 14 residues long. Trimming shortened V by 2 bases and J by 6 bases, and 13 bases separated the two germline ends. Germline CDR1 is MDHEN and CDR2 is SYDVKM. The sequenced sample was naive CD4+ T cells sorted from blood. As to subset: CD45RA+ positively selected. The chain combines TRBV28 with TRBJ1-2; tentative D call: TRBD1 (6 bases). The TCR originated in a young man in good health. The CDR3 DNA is TGTGCCAGCAGTTTAAGAAACAGGGTGGATGGCTACACCTTC. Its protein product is CASSLRNRVDGYTF.